This T cell receptor beta chain was captured in a study of CD8 T cells in Susac syndrome. Whole-study context: When blood was drawn, the patients with Susac syndrome were therapy-naive, on corticosteroids, or on intravenous immunoglobulin alone.

Germline assignment: CDR1 SGHTA and CDR2 FQGNSA. This CDR3 spans 14 amino acids. V was pared by 0 bases and J by 4 bases, with 9 bases between. The RNA, about 0.5 to 1 ug, was put through reverse transcription using random hexamers. Multiplex PCR with immunoSEQ amplified the TCR beta CDR3 across 54 Vbeta and 13 Jbeta. In TCRdb, the immunoSEQ multiplex PCR reads were re-called with MiXCR into one record per CDR3 protein. The data hold over 140,000 distinct CDR3 sequences, with 95% observed a single time. CD8+ and CD4+ T cells circulating in blood were sequenced for TCR beta. Sequencing input: CD4+ T cells from PBMCs. The source is a human donor with Susac syndrome. J is TRBJ1-1 and V is TRBV7-2; D is unclear. CDR3 amino acids: CASSLARSATEAFF. CDR3 coding DNA: TGTGCCAGCAGCTTAGCAAGGTCAGCCACTGAAGCTTTCTTT.